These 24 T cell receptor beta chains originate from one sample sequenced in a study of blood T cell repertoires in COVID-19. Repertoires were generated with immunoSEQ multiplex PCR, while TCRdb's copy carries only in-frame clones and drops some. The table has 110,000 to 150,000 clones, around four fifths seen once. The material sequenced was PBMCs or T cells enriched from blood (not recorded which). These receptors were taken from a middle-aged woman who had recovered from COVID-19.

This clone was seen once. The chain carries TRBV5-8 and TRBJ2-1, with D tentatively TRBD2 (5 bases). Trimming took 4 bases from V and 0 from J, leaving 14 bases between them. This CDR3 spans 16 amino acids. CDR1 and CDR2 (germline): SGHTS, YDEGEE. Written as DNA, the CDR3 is TGTGCCAGCAGCCTATCCGGACTGTACTCCTACAATGAGCAGTTCTTC. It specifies CASSLSGLYSYNEQFF. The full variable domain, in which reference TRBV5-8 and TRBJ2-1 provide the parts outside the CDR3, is EAGVTQSPTHLIKTRGQQATLRCSPISGHTSVYWYQQALGLGLQFLLWYDEGEERNRGNFPPRFSGRQFPNYSSELNVNALELEDSALYLCASSLSGLYSYNEQFFGPGTRLTVL.

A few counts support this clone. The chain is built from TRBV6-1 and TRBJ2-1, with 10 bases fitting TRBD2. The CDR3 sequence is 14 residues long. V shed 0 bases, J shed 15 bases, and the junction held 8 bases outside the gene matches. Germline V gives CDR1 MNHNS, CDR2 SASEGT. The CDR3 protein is CASSEAPWTSGLFF. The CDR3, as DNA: TGTGCCAGCAGTGAAGCCCCCTGGACTAGCGGCTTGTTCTTC.

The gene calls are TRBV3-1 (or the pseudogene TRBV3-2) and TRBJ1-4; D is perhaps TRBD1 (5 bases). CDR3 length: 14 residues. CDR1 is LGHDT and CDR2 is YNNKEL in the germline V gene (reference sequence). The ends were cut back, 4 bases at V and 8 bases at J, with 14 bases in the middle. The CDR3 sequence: CASSPHRKGEKLFF. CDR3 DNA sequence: TGTGCCAGCAGCCCCCACAGGAAGGGCGAAAAACTGTTTTTT.

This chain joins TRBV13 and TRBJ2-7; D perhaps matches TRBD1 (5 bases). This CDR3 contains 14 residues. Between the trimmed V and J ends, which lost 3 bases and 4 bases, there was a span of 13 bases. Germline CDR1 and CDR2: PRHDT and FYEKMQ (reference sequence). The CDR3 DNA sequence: TGTGCCAGCAGCTTCCAGGGTCGAAATTACGAGCAGTACTTC. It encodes CASSFQGRNYEQYF. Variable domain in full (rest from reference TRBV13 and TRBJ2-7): AAGVIQSPRHLIKEKRETATLKCYPIPRHDTVYWYQQGPGQDPQFLISFYEKMQSDKGSIPDRFSAQQFSDYHSELNMSSLELGDSALYFCASSFQGRNYEQYFGPGTRLTVT.

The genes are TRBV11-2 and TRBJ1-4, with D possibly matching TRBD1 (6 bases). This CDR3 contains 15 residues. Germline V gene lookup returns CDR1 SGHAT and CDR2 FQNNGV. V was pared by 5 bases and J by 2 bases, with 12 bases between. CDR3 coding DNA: TGTGCCAGCAGCACCCAGGGGTTTACTAATGAAAAACTGTTTTTT. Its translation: CASSTQGFTNEKLFF.

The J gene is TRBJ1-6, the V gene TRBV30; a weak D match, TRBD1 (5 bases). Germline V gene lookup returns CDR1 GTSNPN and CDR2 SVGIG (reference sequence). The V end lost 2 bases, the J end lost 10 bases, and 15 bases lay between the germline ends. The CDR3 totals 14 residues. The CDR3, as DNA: TGTGCCTGGAGTTCCTCCCCGGGGGGATCACCCCTCCACTTT. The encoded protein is CAWSSSPGGSPLHF. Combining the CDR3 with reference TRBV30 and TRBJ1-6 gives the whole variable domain SQTIHQWPATLVQPVGSPLSLECTVEGTSNPNLYWYRQAAGRGLQLLFYSVGIGQISSEVPQNLSASRPQDRQFILSSKKLLLSDSGFYLCAWSSSPGGSPLHFGNGTRLTVT.

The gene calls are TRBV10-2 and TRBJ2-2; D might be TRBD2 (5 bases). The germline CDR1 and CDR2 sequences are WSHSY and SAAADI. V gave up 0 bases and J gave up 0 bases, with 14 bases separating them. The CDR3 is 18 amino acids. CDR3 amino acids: CASSESFGEPTNTGELFF. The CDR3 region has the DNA TGCGCCAGCAGTGAGTCCTTCGGGGAGCCGACGAACACCGGGGAGCTGTTTTTT.

CDR3 sequence reads: CASSSSMNTEAFF. In DNA, the CDR3 is TGTGCCAGCAGCTCTAGCATGAACACTGAAGCTTTCTTT. The V call is TRBV11-1, the J call TRBJ1-1; D uncertain. Between the trimmed V and J ends, which lost 4 bases and 0 bases, there was a span of 6 bases. Germline V gene data show CDR1 as SGHAT and CDR2 as FQDESV (reference sequence). The length of the CDR3 is 13 residues.

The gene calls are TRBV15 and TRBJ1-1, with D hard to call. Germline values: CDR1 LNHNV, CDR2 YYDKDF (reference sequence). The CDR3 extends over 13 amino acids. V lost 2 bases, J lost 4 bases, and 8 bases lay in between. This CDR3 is CATSRLAGTEAFF. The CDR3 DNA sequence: TGTGCCACCAGCAGACTAGCGGGCACTGAAGCTTTCTTT.

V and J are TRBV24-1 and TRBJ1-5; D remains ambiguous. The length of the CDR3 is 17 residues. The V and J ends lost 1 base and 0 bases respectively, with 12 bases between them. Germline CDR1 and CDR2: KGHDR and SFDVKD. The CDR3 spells CATSDLDQRNSNQPQHF. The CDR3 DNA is TGTGCCACCAGTGATTTAGACCAGCGTAATAGCAATCAGCCCCAGCATTTT.

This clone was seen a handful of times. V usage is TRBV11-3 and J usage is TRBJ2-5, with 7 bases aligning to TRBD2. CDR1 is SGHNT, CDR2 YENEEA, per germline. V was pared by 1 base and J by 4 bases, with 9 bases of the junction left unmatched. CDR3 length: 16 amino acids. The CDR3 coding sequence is TGTGCCAGCAGCTTAGGGAGGCGGGAGCTCGCAGAGACCCAGTACTTC. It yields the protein CASSLGRRELAETQYF.

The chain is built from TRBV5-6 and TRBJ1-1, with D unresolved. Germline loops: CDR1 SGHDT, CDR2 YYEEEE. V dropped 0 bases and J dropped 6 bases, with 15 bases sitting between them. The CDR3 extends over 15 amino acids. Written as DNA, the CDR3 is TGTGCCAGCAGCTTGGGGGCAGGCCTTCGGCCTGAAGCTTTCTTT. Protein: CASSLGAGLRPEAFF.

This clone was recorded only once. In DNA form, the CDR3 reads TGTGCCAGCAGTTTAAGGCCCCCCAGCCGGGTAGAGAACATTCAGTACTTC. It codes for CASSLRPPSRVENIQYF. This chain connects TRBV27 to TRBJ2-4; D call uncertain. The CDR3 runs 17 residues. Trimming left V 2 bases short and J 7 bases short, with 21 bases between. Germline values: CDR1 MNHEY, CDR2 SMNVEV (reference sequence).

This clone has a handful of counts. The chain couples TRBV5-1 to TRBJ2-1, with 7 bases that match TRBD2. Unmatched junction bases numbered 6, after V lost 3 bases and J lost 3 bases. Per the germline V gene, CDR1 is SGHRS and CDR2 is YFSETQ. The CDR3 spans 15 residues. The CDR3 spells CASSWEGADYNEQFF. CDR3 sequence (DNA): TGCGCCAGCAGCTGGGAGGGAGCCGACTACAATGAGCAGTTCTTC.

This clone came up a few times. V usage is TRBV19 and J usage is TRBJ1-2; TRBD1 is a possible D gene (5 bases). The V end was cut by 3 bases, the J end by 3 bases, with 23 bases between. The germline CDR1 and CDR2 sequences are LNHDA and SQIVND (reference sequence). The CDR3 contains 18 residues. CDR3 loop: CASSIWATAYRVDYGYTF. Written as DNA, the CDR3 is TGTGCCAGTAGTATCTGGGCGACAGCCTATAGGGTTGACTATGGCTACACCTTC.

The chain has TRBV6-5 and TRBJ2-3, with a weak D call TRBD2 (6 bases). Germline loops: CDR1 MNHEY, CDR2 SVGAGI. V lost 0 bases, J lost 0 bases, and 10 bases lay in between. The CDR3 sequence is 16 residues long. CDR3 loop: CASSYSGGRSTDTQYF. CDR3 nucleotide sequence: TGTGCCAGCAGTTACTCAGGAGGGAGGAGCACAGATACGCAGTATTTT.

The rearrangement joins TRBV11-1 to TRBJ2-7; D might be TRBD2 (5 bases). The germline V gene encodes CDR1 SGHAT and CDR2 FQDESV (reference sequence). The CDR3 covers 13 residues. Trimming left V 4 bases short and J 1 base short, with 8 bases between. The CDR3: CASSWTESYEQYF. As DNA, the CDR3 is TGTGCCAGCAGCTGGACTGAGTCCTACGAGCAGTACTTC.

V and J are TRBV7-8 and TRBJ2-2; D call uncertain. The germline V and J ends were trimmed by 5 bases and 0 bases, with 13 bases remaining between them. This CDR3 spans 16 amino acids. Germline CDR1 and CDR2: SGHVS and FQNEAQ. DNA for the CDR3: TGTGCCAGCAGCCCACCGCGACGGGCGAACACCGGGGAGCTGTTTTTT. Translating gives CASSPPRRANTGELFF. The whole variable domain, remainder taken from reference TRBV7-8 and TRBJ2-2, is GAGVSQSPRYKVAKRGQDVALRCDPISGHVSLFWYQQALGQGPEFLTYFQNEAQLDKSGLPSDRFFAERPEGSVSTLKIQRTQQEDSAVYLCASSPPRRANTGELFFGEGSRLTVL.

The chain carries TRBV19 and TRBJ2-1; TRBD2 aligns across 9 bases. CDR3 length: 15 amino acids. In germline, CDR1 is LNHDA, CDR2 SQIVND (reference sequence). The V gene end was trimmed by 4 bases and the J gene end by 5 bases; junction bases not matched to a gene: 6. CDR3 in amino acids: CASSKEREVNNEQFF. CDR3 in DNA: TGTGCCAGTAGTAAGGAGCGGGAGGTAAACAATGAGCAGTTCTTC.

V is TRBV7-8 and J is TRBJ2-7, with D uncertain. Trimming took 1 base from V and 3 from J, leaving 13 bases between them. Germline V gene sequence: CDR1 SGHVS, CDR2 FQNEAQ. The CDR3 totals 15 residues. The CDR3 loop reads CASSLDSGSLYEQYF. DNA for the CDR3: TGTGCCAGCAGCTTAGATTCCGGGTCCCTCTACGAGCAGTACTTC.

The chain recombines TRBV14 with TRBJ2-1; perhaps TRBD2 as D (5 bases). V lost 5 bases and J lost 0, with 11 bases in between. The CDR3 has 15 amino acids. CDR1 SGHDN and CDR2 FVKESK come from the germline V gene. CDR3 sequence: CASSIGLSSYNEQFF. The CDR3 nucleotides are TGTGCCAGCAGCATTGGACTGAGCTCCTACAATGAGCAGTTCTTC.

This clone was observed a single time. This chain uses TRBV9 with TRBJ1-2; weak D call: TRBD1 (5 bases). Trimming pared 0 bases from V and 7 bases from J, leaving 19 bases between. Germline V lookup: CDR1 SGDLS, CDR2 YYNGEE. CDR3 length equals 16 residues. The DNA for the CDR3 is TGTGCCAGCAGCGTAGGAGCAAAGAGACAGTCTGGTGGCTACACCTTC. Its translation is CASSVGAKRQSGGYTF.

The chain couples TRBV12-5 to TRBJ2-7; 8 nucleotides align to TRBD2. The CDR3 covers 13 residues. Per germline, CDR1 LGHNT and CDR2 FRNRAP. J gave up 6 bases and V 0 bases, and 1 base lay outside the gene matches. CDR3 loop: CASGLVSGGEQYF. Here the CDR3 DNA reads TGTGCTAGTGGTTTGGTAAGCGGGGGCGAGCAGTACTTC.

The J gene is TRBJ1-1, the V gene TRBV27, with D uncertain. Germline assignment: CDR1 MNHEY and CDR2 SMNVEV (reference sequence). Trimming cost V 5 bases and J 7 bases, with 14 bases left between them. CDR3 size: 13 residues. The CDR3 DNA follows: TGTGCCAGCAGTCCCTACGGACTGGGTGAAGCTTTCTTT. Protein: CASSPYGLGEAFF.